A single sample is the source of the 29 T cell receptor beta chains below, sequenced in a study of blood T cell repertoires in COVID-19. Some clones are missing from TCRdb's copy, which holds only in-frame ones; the method was immunoSEQ multiplex PCR. The data contain over 110,000 clones, 80% to 90% of them singletons. The sequenced material came from PBMCs or T cells enriched from blood (not recorded which). The receptor source for this set is a man aged 55 to 70 who had recovered from COVID-19.

In its sample, this clone was seen once. The chain carries TRBV19 and TRBJ2-1, with 9 bases aligning to TRBD1. Germline V gene data show CDR1 as LNHDA and CDR2 as SQIVND (reference sequence). J was trimmed by 9 bases and V by 8 bases; bases with no gene match: 14. The CDR3 spans 15 residues. CDR3: CASGTGKGSGGEQFF. In DNA form, the CDR3 reads TGTGCCAGTGGGACAGGGAAGGGTTCTGGTGGTGAGCAGTTCTTC.

The chain links TRBV28 to TRBJ2-7, with 9 positions matching TRBD2. The trim removed 7 bases at V and 3 bases at J, leaving 7 bases unmatched. Germline V gives CDR1 MDHEN, CDR2 SYDVKM. The CDR3 spans 14 residues. CDR3 in amino acids: CASISGGTLYEQYF. DNA for the CDR3: TGTGCCAGCATTAGCGGGGGAACACTCTACGAGCAGTACTTC.

The genes are TRBV6-6 and TRBJ2-1; 15 nucleotides match TRBD2. CDR1 MNHNY and CDR2 SVGAGI come from the germline V gene (reference sequence). Trimming at V came to 5 bases and at J to 9 bases, leaving 14 bases not matched to a gene. CDR3 length equals 18 residues. The chain's CDR3 is CASSRDPIGLAGGGEQFF. DNA of the CDR3: TGTGCCAGCAGTCGGGACCCAATCGGACTAGCGGGAGGGGGTGAGCAGTTCTTC.

The chain combines TRBV29-1 with TRBJ1-1; tentatively, D is TRBD1 (5 bases). V shed 6 bases and J shed 4 bases, with 12 bases lying between them. Germline CDR1 and CDR2: SQVTM and ANQGSEA. This CDR3 contains 12 residues. CDR3 loop: CSVGGAGTEAFF. The CDR3 nucleotides are TGCAGCGTAGGCGGGGCGGGCACTGAAGCTTTCTTT.

V usage is TRBV3-1 (or the pseudogene TRBV3-2) and J usage is TRBJ2-1; D is undetermined. There are 13 residues in the CDR3. Germline CDR1 is LGHDT and CDR2 is YNNKEL (reference sequence). Trimming removed 1 base from V and 9 bases from J, with 10 bases in between. The chain's CDR3 is CASSQVWLGEQFF. The CDR3 DNA is TGTGCCAGCAGCCAAGTGTGGCTTGGTGAGCAGTTCTTC.

This chain uses TRBV19 with TRBJ2-3; possibly TRBD2 for D (6 bases). Trimming took 5 bases from V and 6 from J, leaving 21 bases between them. The V gene's germline CDR1 is LNHDA and CDR2 SQIVND (reference sequence). This CDR3 has 16 residues. In DNA form, the CDR3 reads TGTGCCAGTAGTTCAACGACTAGTGGGCCACAGGATACGCAGTATTTT. Amino acids: CASSSTTSGPQDTQYF.

This chain connects TRBV6-1 to TRBJ1-4; D not resolved. V lost 0 bases and J 16 bases, leaving 15 bases between the germline ends. This CDR3 spans 13 amino acids. Germline values: CDR1 MNHNS, CDR2 SASEGT. The CDR3 DNA follows: TGTGCCAGCAGTGAAGCGCTGGGAGGTAATGAGTTTTTT. Its protein product is CASSEALGGNEFF.

This clone appeared once. The chain couples TRBV12-5 to TRBJ1-2, with 9 bases matching TRBD1. The CDR3 sequence is 15 residues long. Unmatched junction bases numbered 4, after V lost 1 base and J lost 4 bases. Germline V gene lookup returns CDR1 LGHNT and CDR2 FRNRAP. The CDR3 loop is CASGLDRGRVYGYTF. CDR3 nucleotide sequence: TGTGCTAGTGGTTTGGACAGGGGGCGAGTCTATGGCTACACCTTC.

CDR3 loop: CSAQGARTGELFF. CDR3 sequence (DNA): TGCAGCGCCCAGGGGGCGCGCACCGGGGAGCTGTTTTTT. The chain has TRBV29-1 and TRBJ2-2, with TRBD1 identical over 8 bases. Germline CDR1 and CDR2: SQVTM and ANQGSEA. Unmatched junction bases numbered 5, after V lost 7 bases and J lost 4 bases. The CDR3 spans 13 residues.

This clone was counted once. The CDR3 DNA is TGCGCCAGCAGCCGGGATCCGGCGGACGAGCAGTACTTC. Translated: CASSRDPADEQYF. The chain employs TRBV5-1 and TRBJ2-7, with a tentative D call TRBD2 (5 bases). CDR1 SGHRS and CDR2 YFSETQ come from the germline V gene. This CDR3 has 13 residues. V was cut by 4 bases and J by 5 bases, with 13 bases left in between.

The V gene is TRBV14, the J gene TRBJ2-5; maybe TRBD2 (5 bases). Germline assignment: CDR1 SGHDN and CDR2 FVKESK. This CDR3 is built from 16 residues. V was shortened by 1 base and J by 5 bases, with 17 bases between the two germline ends. This CDR3 is CASSQAFELGRETQYF. DNA for the CDR3: TGTGCCAGCAGCCAAGCTTTTGAACTAGGAAGGGAGACCCAGTACTTC.

This rearrangement joins TRBV4-2 to TRBJ1-6, with 8 positions matching TRBD1. The CDR3 is made up of 15 amino acids. The junction had 6 bases not matched to a gene; V was cut back by 6 bases and J by 5 bases. Looked up from germline, CDR1 is LGHNA and CDR2 is YNFKEQ. The CDR3 bases are TGTGCCAGCAGTGACCAGGGGGCACATAATTCACCCCTCCACTTT. Its translation is CASSDQGAHNSPLHF.

The CDR3 spells CATSRNRAGNTEAFF. CDR3 coding DNA: TGTGCCACCAGCCGTAACAGGGCGGGGAACACTGAAGCTTTCTTT. The rearrangement joins TRBV15 to TRBJ1-1; maybe TRBD1 (6 bases). The CDR3 is made up of 15 amino acids. CDR1 and CDR2 from the germline V gene are LNHNV and YYDKDF (reference sequence). Trimming cost V 5 bases and J 1 base, with 14 bases left between them.

The chain links TRBV2 to TRBJ1-1; D not certain. Trimming took off 6 bases at V and 3 bases at J, with 8 bases between the two ends. Germline loops: CDR1 SNHLY, CDR2 FYNNEI. This CDR3 has 12 residues. In nucleotides, the CDR3 is TGTGCCAGCAGGTACGGGGACACTGAAGCTTTCTTT. Its protein product is CASRYGDTEAFF. Full variable domain (outside the CDR3, taken from reference TRBV2 and TRBJ1-1): EPEVTQTPSHQVTQMGQEVILRCVPISNHLYFYWYRQILGQKVEFLVSFYNNEISEKSEIFDDQFSVERPDGSNFTLKIRSTKLEDSAMYFCASRYGDTEAFFGQGTRLTVV.

In DNA form, the CDR3 reads TGTGCCAGCAGCTCCGGAGGGAACTATGGCTACACCTTC. Translating gives CASSSGGNYGYTF. This rearrangement joins TRBV3-1 (or the pseudogene TRBV3-2) to TRBJ1-2; D gene ambiguous. V gave up 5 bases and J gave up 2 bases, with 9 bases separating them. This CDR3 spans 13 amino acids. The germline V gene has CDR1 LGHDT and CDR2 YNNKEL (reference sequence).

The V and J genes are TRBV9 and TRBJ1-1; weak D call: TRBD1 (5 bases). The CDR3 contains 13 residues. V lost 1 base to trimming and J lost 7 bases, with 11 bases between them. CDR1 and CDR2 from the germline V gene are SGDLS and YYNGEE. The CDR3 region is CASSVRAGGEAFF. CDR3 bases: TGTGCCAGCAGCGTAAGGGCGGGGGGTGAAGCTTTCTTT.

This clone came up once. The chain joins TRBV27 to TRBJ1-5; 9 bases map to TRBD1. This CDR3 spans 14 amino acids. V was clipped by 5 bases and J by 4 bases; unmatched bases: 3. Germline V lookup: CDR1 MNHEY, CDR2 SMNVEV (reference sequence). CDR3 in DNA: TGTGCCAGCAGTACAGGGGGCTGGAATCAGCCCCAGCATTTT. Encoded protein: CASSTGGWNQPQHF.

This chain uses TRBV7-9 with TRBJ2-1, with TRBD2 as a possible D gene (5 bases). The CDR3 length is 11 residues. Germline CDR1 and CDR2: SEHNR and FQNEAQ (reference sequence). V dropped 8 bases and J dropped 7 bases, with 9 bases sitting between them. In nucleotides, the CDR3 is TGTGCCAGCCTTAGGAGGAATGAGCAGTTCTTC. This sequence encodes CASLRRNEQFF.

The V gene is TRBV2, the J gene TRBJ1-6; TRBD1 aligns across 11 bases. Germline V gives CDR1 SNHLY, CDR2 FYNNEI. This CDR3 comprises 14 residues. The V segment lost 6 bases and the J segment 8 bases; nucleotides outside the gene matches: 3. The CDR3 DNA is TGTGCCAGCAGGGGGACAGGGGGAGATTCACCCCTCCACTTT. Amino acids: CASRGTGGDSPLHF.

The chain links TRBV5-1 to TRBJ2-5; TRBD1 matches 11 bases. There are 13 residues in the CDR3. After removal of 4 bases from V and 5 bases from J, the junction contained 1 base not matched to a gene. Germline V CDR1 and CDR2: SGHRS, YFSETQ. The DNA of the CDR3 is TGCGCCAGCAGCCGGACAGGGGGCGAGACCCAGTACTTC. It yields the protein CASSRTGGETQYF.

The rearrangement uses TRBV13 and TRBJ1-1; D gene unclear. The CDR3 covers 14 residues. Germline V gives CDR1 PRHDT, CDR2 FYEKMQ (reference sequence). Trimming cost V 6 bases and J 3 bases, with 14 bases left between them. The CDR3 bases are TGTGCCAGCAGTCTAGCCTCCGAGTACACTGAAGCTTTCTTT. Encoded protein: CASSLASEYTEAFF.

This clone was counted many times. The chain links TRBV27 to TRBJ2-1, with TRBD2 matching over 8 bases. Germline loops: CDR1 MNHEY, CDR2 SMNVEV (reference sequence). The junction had 7 bases not matched to a gene; V was cut back by 7 bases and J by 5 bases. The CDR3 consists of 14 residues. CDR3 coding DNA: TGTGCCAGCAAGGGGCAGCGGGGGAACAATGAGCAGTTCTTC. It is translated as CASKGQRGNNEQFF.

This chain's CDR3 is CASSPTGTGGVYSNQPQHF. In DNA form, the CDR3 reads TGTGCCAGCAGCCCCACCGGGACAGGGGGCGTTTATAGCAATCAGCCCCAGCATTTT. The genes are TRBV7-9 and TRBJ1-5; 12 bases fit TRBD1. This CDR3 has 19 amino acids. After removal of 5 bases from V and 0 bases from J, the junction contained 11 bases not matched to a gene. Germline V gene sequence: CDR1 SEHNR, CDR2 FQNEAQ (reference sequence).

The J gene is TRBJ1-5, the V gene TRBV18, with D possibly being TRBD1 (5 bases). Germline V CDR1 and CDR2: KGHSH, LQKENI. The CDR3 loop spans 14 amino acids. Trimming pared 5 bases from V and 4 bases from J, leaving 12 bases between. The CDR3 spells CASSKSGGNQPQHF. CDR3 sequence (DNA): TGTGCCAGCTCAAAGTCGGGGGGAAATCAGCCCCAGCATTTT. Combining the CDR3 with reference TRBV18 and TRBJ1-5 gives the whole variable domain NAGVMQNPRHLVRRRGQEARLRCSPMKGHSHVYWYRQLPEEGLKFMVYLQKENIIDESGMPKERFSAEFPKEGPSILRIQQVVRGDSAAYFCASSKSGGNQPQHFGDGTRLSIL.

The CDR3 sequence: CASSILPGQPNTEAFF. In nucleotides, the CDR3 is TGCGCCAGCAGCATCTTACCGGGACAACCGAACACTGAAGCTTTCTTT. This sequence joins TRBV5-1 and TRBJ1-1; D may be TRBD1 (6 bases). Germline V gene lookup returns CDR1 SGHRS and CDR2 YFSETQ. The length of the CDR3 is 16 residues. The ends were cut back, 4 bases at V and 1 base at J, with 17 bases in the middle.

This chain uses TRBV5-4 with TRBJ1-2; 7 nucleotides agree with TRBD1. Germline assignment: CDR1 SGHNT and CDR2 YYREEE (reference sequence). The V segment lost 5 bases and the J segment 5 bases; nucleotides outside the gene matches: 6. The CDR3 has 13 amino acids. CDR3 nucleotides: TGTGCCAGCAGACTCGGACAGGAGTATGGCTACACCTTC. Its translation is CASRLGQEYGYTF.

The rearrangement uses TRBV7-8 and TRBJ2-7; D might be TRBD1 (5 bases). Trimming stripped 3 bases from V and 6 bases from J, with 15 bases between. The CDR3 length is 14 residues. Germline lookup yields CDR1 SGHVS and CDR2 FQNEAQ. The CDR3, as DNA: TGTGCCAGCAGCTTCTCCGTGGGGCACGGCGAGCAGTACTTC. Protein product: CASSFSVGHGEQYF.

The chain recombines TRBV5-4 with TRBJ2-3, with TRBD2 matching 10 bases. Germline lookup yields CDR1 SGHNT and CDR2 YYREEE (reference sequence). Trimming removed 0 bases from V and 6 bases from J; junction bases left unmatched: 7. This CDR3 region has 16 residues. CDR3 loop: CASSLGGSSGGDTQYF. CDR3 nucleotides: TGTGCCAGCAGCTTGGGAGGGTCTAGCGGGGGTGATACGCAGTATTTT.

This clone was counted only a few times. V and J are TRBV18 and TRBJ1-1; no firm D call. The germline CDR1 and CDR2 sequences are KGHSH and LQKENI. Trimming removed 3 bases from V and 8 bases from J, with 16 bases in between. The CDR3 spans 14 residues. DNA for the CDR3: TGTGCCAGCTCACCGTCTCTGCATTCTATCGAAGCTTTCTTT. Its protein is CASSPSLHSIEAFF.